Presented here are 5 T cell receptor beta chains from one specimen sequenced in a study of human T cells and chemical hapten exposure. TCRdb fed the RACE reads into MiXCR, producing one record per CDR3 protein. The sample lists nearly 110,000 distinct CDR3 sequences; roughly 12% were seen once. As for time point: pre-sensitization, week 0. The treatment is: therapeutic diphenylcyclopropenone sensitization with weekly scalp DPC. The source material was whole blood, sampled in connection with sensitization to the hapten diphenylcyclopropenone (DPC). The source is a woman in her forties or fifties with alopecia areata. Some clones in this sample may be carry-over from other donors' samples.

This clonotype was recorded many times. This chain joins TRBV11-2 and TRBJ2-2; D might be TRBD2 (6 bases). Trimming stripped 0 bases from V and 8 bases from J, with 10 bases between. Per the germline V gene, CDR1 is SGHAT and CDR2 is FQNNGV. This CDR3 contains 14 residues. CDR3 region: CASSLERGLGELFF. CDR3 bases: TGTGCCAGCAGCTTAGAGAGGGGACTTGGGGAGCTGTTTTTT. Full variable domain (outside the CDR3, taken from reference TRBV11-2 and TRBJ2-2): EAGVAQSPRYKIIEKRQSVAFWCNPISGHATLYWYQQILGQGPKLLIQFQNNGVVDDSQLPKDRFSAERLKGVDSTLKIQPAKLEDSAVYLCASSLERGLGELFFGEGSRLTVL.

This clonotype was found a few times. The rearrangement uses TRBV11-2 and TRBJ2-1; D remains unclear. The V gene lost 5 bases and the J gene lost 4 bases, with 12 bases spanning the gap. The CDR3 is made up of 14 amino acids. The germline V gene encodes CDR1 SGHAT and CDR2 FQNNGV. The CDR3: CASSGHPGYNEQFF. CDR3 DNA: TGTGCCAGCAGCGGCCACCCCGGTTACAATGAGCAGTTCTTC.

This clonotype came up a few times. The chain carries TRBV7-2 and TRBJ2-4, with 10 bases lining up with TRBD1. J was trimmed by 3 bases and V by 1 base; bases with no gene match: 9. Germline V gene sequence: CDR1 SGHTA, CDR2 FQGNSA. The CDR3 spans 18 residues. CDR3: CASSLVVGTGVGKNIQYF. The CDR3 DNA reads as TGTGCCAGCAGCTTAGTAGTTGGGACAGGGGTTGGCAAAAACATTCAGTACTTC.

This clonotype was counted ten times or more. The CDR3 loop reads CASSLNPDVNQPQHF. The CDR3, as DNA: TGTGCCAGCAGCTTGAATCCAGATGTAAATCAGCCCCAGCATTTT. The genes are TRBV5-4 and TRBJ1-5; no reliable D call. The V and J ends lost 1 base and 4 bases respectively, with 12 bases between them. In germline, CDR1 is SGHNT, CDR2 YYREEE (reference sequence). The CDR3 runs to 15 residues. The variable domain in full, completed from reference TRBV5-4 and TRBJ1-5, reads ETGVTQSPTHLIKTRGQQVTLRCSSQSGHNTVSWYQQALGQGPQFIFQYYREEENGRGNFPPRFSGLQFPNYSSELNVNALELDDSALYLCASSLNPDVNQPQHFGDGTRLSIL.

In its sample, this clonotype was seen a few times. As DNA, the CDR3 is TGTGCCAGCTGCCCCAATCGGGGACTTGAAGCTTTCTTT. The encoded protein is CASCPNRGLEAFF. V gene TRBV18 combines with J gene TRBJ1-1, with D tentatively TRBD1 (5 bases). The V gene's germline CDR1 is KGHSH and CDR2 LQKENI. V lost 7 bases, J lost 7 bases, and 16 bases lay in between. CDR3 length equals 13 residues. Full variable domain (outside the CDR3, taken from reference TRBV18 and TRBJ1-1): NAGVMQNPRHLVRRRGQEARLRCSPMKGHSHVYWYRQLPEEGLKFMVYLQKENIIDESGMPKERFSAEFPKEGPSILRIQQVVRGDSAAYFCASCPNRGLEAFFGQGTRLTVV.